This T cell receptor (beta chain) was retrieved from a study of blood T cells in healthy people across ages. The wider study: About one barcoded beta molecule per two T cells came from capture by template switching.

PCR was performed a second time for 7 to 11 cycles using a sample-barcoded 5' primer and a J-beta primer mix. TCRdb re-called the 5' RACE reads through MiXCR, storing one row per CDR3 protein. The sample has approximately 1.5 million distinct CDR3 sequences; about 35% are singletons. Trimming removed 5 bases at V and 0 bases at J, with 16 bases between. This CDR3 contains 16 residues. Germline CDR1 is SGHTA and CDR2 is FQGNSA. A word on this clonotype: Its antigen is unknown.

Study-wide results and limits: Diversity of TCR beta per million T cells declined in a roughly linear way with age.

Sequencing was performed on blood. The gene calls are TRBV7-2 and TRBJ1-2; D might be TRBD1 (5 bases). The receptor's source is a woman aged 30 to 39 in good health. CDR3 protein: CASSPTGQTANYGYTF. CDR3 in DNA: TGTGCCAGCAGCCCAACTGGGCAGACAGCTAACTATGGCTACACCTTC.